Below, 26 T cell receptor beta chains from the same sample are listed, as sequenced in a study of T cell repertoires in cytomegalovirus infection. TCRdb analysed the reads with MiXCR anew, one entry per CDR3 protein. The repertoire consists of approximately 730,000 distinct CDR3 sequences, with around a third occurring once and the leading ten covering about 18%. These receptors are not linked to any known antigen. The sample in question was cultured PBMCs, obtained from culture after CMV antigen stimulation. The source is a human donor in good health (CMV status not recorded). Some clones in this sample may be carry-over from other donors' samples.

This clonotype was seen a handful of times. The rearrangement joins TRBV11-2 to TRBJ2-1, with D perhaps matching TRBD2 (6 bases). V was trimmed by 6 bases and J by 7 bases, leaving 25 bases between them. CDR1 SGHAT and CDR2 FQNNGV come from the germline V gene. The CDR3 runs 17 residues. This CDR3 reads CASSSLFPGGLTNEQFF. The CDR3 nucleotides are TGTGCCAGCAGTTCCTTATTCCCCGGAGGGCTCACAAATGAGCAGTTCTTC.

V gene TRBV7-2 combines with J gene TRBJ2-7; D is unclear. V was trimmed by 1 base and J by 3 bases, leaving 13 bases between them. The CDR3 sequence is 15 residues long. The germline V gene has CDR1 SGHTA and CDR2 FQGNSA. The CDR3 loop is CASSLGRTPGYEQYF. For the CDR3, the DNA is TGTGCCAGCAGCTTAGGTCGGACCCCCGGCTACGAGCAGTACTTC. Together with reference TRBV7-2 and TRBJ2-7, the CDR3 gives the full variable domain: GAGVSQSPSNKVTEKGKDVELRCDPISGHTALYWYRQSLGQGLEFLIYFQGNSAPDKSGLPSDRFSAERTGGSVSTLTIQRTQQEDSAVYLCASSLGRTPGYEQYFGPGTRLTVT.

CDR3 coding DNA: TGTGCCAGCAGGCCCACGGGATGGGGGGTCAGGGGCTCTTGGGACATTCAGTACTTC. It specifies CASRPTGWGVRGSWDIQYF. V and J are TRBV28 and TRBJ2-4, with D perhaps assigned TRBD1 or TRBD2 (6 bases each). Trimming left V 6 bases short and J 8 bases short, with 32 bases between. Germline V gives CDR1 MDHEN, CDR2 SYDVKM. The CDR3 totals 19 residues.

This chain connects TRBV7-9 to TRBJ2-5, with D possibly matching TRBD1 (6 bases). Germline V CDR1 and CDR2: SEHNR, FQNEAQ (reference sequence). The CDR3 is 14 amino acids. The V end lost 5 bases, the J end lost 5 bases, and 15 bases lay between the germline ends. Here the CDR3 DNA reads TGTGCCAGCAGCACCCCACAGGGCGCCGAGACCCAGTACTTC. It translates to CASSTPQGAETQYF.

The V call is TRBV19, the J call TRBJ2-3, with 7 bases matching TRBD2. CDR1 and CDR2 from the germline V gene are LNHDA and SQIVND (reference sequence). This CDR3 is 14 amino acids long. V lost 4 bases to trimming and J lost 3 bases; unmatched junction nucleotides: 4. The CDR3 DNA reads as TGTGCCAGTAGTAGCGGGAGATATACAGATACGCAGTATTTT. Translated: CASSSGRYTDTQYF. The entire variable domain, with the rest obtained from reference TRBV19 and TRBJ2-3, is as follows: DGGITQSPKYLFRKEGQNVTLSCEQNLNHDAMYWYRQDPGQGLRLIYYSQIVNDFQKGDIAEGYSVSREKKESFPLTVTSAQKNPTAFYLCASSSGRYTDTQYFGPGTRLTVL.

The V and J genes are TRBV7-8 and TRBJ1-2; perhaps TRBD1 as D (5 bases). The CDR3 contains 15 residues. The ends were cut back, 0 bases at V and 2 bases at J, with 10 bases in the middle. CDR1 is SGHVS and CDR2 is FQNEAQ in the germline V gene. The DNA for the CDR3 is TGTGCCAGCAGCTTAGCGCGGGCAGGGAACTATGGCTACACCTTC. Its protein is CASSLARAGNYGYTF.

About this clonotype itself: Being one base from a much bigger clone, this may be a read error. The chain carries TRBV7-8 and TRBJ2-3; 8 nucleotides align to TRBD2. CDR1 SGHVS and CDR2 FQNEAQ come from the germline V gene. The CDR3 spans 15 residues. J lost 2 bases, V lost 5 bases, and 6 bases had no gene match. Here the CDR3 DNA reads TGTGCCAGCAGCGACGTACTAGCGGACACAGATACGCAGTATTTT. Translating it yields CASSDVLADTDTQYF.

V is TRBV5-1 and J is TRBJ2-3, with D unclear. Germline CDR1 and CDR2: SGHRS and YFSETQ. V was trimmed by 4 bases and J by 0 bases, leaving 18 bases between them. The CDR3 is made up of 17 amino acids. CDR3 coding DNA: TGCGCCAGCAGCCACCTTCCTGTCCGTACTAGCACAGATACGCAGTATTTT. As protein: CASSHLPVRTSTDTQYF.

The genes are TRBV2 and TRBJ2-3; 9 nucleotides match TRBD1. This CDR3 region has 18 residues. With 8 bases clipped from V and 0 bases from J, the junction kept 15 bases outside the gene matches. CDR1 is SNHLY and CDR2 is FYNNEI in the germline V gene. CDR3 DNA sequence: TGTGCCAGCTCGCCCGGGACAGGGTATTTGGAGAGCACAGATACGCAGTATTTT. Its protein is CASSPGTGYLESTDTQYF.

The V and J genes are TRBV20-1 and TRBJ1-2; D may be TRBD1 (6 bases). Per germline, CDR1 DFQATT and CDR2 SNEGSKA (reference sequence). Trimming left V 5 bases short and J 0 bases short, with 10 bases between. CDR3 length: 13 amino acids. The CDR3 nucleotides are TGCAGTGCTCATAGGGGGGCTAACTATGGCTACACCTTC. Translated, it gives CSAHRGANYGYTF.

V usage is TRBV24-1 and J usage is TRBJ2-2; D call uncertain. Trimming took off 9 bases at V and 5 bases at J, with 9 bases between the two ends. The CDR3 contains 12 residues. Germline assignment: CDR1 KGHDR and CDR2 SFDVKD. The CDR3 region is CATRKGTGELFF. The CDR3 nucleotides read TGTGCCACCCGGAAGGGAACCGGGGAGCTGTTTTTT.

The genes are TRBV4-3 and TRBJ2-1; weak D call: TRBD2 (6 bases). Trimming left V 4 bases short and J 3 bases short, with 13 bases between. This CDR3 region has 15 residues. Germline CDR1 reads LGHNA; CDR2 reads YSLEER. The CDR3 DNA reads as TGCGCCAGCAGCCTAGAGCGGGCCAGCTACAATGAGCAGTTCTTC. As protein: CASSLERASYNEQFF.

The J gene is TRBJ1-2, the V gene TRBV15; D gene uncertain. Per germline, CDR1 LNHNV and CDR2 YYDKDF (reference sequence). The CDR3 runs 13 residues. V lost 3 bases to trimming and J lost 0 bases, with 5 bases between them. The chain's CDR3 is CATSSGTNYGYTF. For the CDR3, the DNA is TGTGCCACCAGCAGTGGAACTAACTATGGCTACACCTTC.

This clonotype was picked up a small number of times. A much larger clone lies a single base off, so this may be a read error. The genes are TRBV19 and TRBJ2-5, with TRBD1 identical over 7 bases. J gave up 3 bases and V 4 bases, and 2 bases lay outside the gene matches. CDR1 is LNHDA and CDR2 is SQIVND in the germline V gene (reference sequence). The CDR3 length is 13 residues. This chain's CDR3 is CASSTDREETQYF. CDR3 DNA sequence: TGTGCCAGTAGTACCGACAGGGAAGAGACCCAGTACTTC.

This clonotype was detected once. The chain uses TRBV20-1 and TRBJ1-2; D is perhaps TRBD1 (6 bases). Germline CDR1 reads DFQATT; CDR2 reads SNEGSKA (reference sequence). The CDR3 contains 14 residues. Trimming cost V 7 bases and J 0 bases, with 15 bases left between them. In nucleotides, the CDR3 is TGCAGTGTTAAGAGAACAGGGTCTAACTATGGCTACACCTTC. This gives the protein CSVKRTGSNYGYTF.

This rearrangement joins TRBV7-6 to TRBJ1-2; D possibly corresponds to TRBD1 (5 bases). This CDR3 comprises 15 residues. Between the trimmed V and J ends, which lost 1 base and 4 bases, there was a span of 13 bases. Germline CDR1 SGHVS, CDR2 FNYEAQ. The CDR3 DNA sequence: TGTGCCAGCAGCTTAGAAGGGGCCCAAGGCTATGGCTACACCTTC. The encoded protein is CASSLEGAQGYGYTF.

CDR3 DNA sequence: TGTGCCAGCAGTTACTCGGGGGAACGTCGACAGCAATCTTTCCAAGAGACCCAGTACTTC. Amino acid sequence: CASSYSGERRQQSFQETQYF. The rearrangement links TRBV6-2 or TRBV6-3 to TRBJ2-5; the D gene could be TRBD1 or TRBD2 (5 bases each). The CDR3 spans 20 residues. Trimming took 0 bases from V and 1 from J, leaving 24 bases between them. CDR1 MNHEY and CDR2 SVGEGT come from the germline V gene.

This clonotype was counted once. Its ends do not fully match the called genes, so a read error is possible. CDR3 bases: TGTGCCAGCAGCTTGGCGGCGGCAGCTTACGAGCAGTACTTC. Protein sequence: CASSLAAAAYEQYF. The chain links TRBV5-3 to TRBJ2-7; D gene uncertain. TRBV5-3 is annotated as an ORF whose role is uncertain. The CDR3 spans 14 residues.

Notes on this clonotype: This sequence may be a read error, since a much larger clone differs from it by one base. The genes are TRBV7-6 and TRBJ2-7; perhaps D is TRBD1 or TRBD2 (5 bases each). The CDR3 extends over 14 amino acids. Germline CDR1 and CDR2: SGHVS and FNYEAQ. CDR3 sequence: CASSLEGRSYVQYF. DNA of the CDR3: TGTGCCAGCAGCTTAGAGGGACGATCCTACGTGCAGTACTTC.

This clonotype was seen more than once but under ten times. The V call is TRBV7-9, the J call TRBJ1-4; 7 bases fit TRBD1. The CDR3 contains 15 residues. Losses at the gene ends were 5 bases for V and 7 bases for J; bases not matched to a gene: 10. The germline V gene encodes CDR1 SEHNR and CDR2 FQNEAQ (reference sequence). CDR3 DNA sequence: TGTGCCAGCAGCACGGCCAGGGGGTCCGGTGAAAAACTGTTTTTT. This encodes CASSTARGSGEKLFF.

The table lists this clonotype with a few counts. This chain's CDR3 is CASSYSSGRANEKLFF. CDR3 sequence (DNA): TGTGCCAGCAGTTACTCATCAGGACGGGCTAATGAAAAACTGTTTTTT. This chain joins TRBV6-2 or TRBV6-3 and TRBJ1-4; D ambiguous. Trimming removed 0 bases at V and 3 bases at J, with 11 bases between. Germline V gives CDR1 MNHEY, CDR2 SVGEGT. The CDR3 is 16 amino acids.

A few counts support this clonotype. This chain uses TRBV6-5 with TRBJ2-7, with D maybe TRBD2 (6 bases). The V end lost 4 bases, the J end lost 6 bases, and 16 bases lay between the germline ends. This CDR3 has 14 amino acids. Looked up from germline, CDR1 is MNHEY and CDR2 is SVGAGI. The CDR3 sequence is CASSFTSGLSEQYF. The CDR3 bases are TGTGCCAGCAGTTTCACCAGCGGGCTCAGCGAGCAGTACTTC.

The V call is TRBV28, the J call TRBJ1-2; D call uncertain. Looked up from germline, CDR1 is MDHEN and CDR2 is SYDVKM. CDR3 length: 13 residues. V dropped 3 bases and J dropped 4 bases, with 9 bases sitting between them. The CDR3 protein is CASSFGNTYGYTF. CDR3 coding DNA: TGTGCCAGCAGTTTCGGTAATACCTATGGCTACACCTTC.

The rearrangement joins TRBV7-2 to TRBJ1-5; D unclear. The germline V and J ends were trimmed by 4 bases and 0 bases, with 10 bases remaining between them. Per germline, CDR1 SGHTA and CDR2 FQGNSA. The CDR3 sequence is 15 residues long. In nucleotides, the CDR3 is TGTGCCAGCAGCTATACCGGCAATAGCAATCAGCCCCAGCATTTT. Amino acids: CASSYTGNSNQPQHF.

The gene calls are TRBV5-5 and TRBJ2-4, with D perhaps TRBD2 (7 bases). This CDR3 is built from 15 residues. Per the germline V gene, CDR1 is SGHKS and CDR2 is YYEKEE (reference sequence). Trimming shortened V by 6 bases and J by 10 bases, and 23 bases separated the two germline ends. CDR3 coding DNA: TGTGCCAGCACCCTCGGAGGGGGGGGCCGGGGGATTCAGTACTTC. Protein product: CASTLGGGGRGIQYF.

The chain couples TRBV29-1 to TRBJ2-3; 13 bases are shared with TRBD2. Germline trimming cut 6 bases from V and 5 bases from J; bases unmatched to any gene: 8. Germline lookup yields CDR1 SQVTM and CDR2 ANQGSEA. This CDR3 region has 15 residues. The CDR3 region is CSVGGLAGEIDTQYF. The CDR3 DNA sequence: TGCAGCGTCGGCGGACTAGCGGGAGAGATAGATACGCAGTATTTT.